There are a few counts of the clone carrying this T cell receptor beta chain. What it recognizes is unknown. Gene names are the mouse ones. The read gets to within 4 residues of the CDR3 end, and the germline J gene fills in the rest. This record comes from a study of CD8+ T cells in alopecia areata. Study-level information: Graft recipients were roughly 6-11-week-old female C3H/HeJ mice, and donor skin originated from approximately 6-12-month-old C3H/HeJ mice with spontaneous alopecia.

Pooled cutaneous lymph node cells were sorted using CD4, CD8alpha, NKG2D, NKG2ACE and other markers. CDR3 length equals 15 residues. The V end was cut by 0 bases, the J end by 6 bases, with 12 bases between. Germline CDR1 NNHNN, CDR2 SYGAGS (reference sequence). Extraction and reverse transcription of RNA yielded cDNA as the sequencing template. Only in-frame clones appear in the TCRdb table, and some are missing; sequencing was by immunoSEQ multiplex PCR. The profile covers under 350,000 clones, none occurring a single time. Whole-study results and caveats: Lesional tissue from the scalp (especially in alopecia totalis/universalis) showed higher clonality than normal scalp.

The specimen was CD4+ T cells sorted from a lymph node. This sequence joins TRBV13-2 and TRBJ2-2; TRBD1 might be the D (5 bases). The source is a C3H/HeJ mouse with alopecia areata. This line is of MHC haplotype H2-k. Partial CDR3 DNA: TGTGCCAGCGGTGATGCAGGGCTGGTCGCCGGG. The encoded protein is CASGDAGLVAG. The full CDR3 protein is CASGDAGLVAGQLYF.